One and the same sample provided the 9 T cell receptor beta chains below, sequenced in a study of CD8 T cells in ankylosing spondylitis. TCRdb passed the 5' RACE reads through MiXCR, listing each CDR3 protein once. The sample gives 150,000 to 200,000 distinct CDR3 sequences, about 18% of which show up once; roughly 4% is in the top ten. Sequenced sample: blood, either unsorted or a sorted T cell fraction (not recorded which). All receptors derive from a male donor under 30 with ankylosing spondylitis or in good health (not recorded which).

The chain recombines TRBV14 with TRBJ2-3; D not certain. CDR3 length: 14 residues. Germline V CDR1 and CDR2: SGHDN, FVKESK. Between the trimmed V and J ends, which lost 3 bases and 4 bases, there was a span of 11 bases. The CDR3 here is CASSQKGSPDTQYF. Written as DNA, the CDR3 is TGTGCCAGCAGCCAGAAGGGCTCCCCAGATACGCAGTATTTT.

This clonotype was recorded many times. The rearrangement uses TRBV2 and TRBJ2-2; 8 bases agree with TRBD2. The CDR3 consists of 13 residues. The V segment lost 6 bases and the J segment 6 bases; nucleotides outside the gene matches: 3. Germline assignment: CDR1 SNHLY and CDR2 FYNNEI. CDR3 nucleotide sequence: TGTGCCAGCAGGATGGGACTAGCCGGGGAGCTGTTTTTT. Amino acids: CASRMGLAGELFF.

The rearrangement joins TRBV7-2 to TRBJ1-4; D may be TRBD1 (5 bases). The CDR3 contains 15 residues. CDR1 and CDR2 (germline): SGHTA, FQGNSA. V lost 0 bases to trimming and J lost 7 bases, with 12 bases between them. The CDR3 DNA reads as TGTGCCAGCAGCTTAGCTCGGGTGGGGACTGAAAAACTGTTTTTT. Residues: CASSLARVGTEKLFF.

This clonotype has more than one count but fewer than ten. The chain combines TRBV6-6 with TRBJ2-7; D not certain. Germline values: CDR1 MNHNY, CDR2 SVGAGI (reference sequence). The V and J ends lost 8 bases and 0 bases respectively, with 14 bases between them. The CDR3 is 14 residues long. The DNA of the CDR3 is TGTGCCAGCGGGTCGAGCTGGTCCTCCTACGAGCAGTACTTC. Its translation is CASGSSWSSYEQYF.

This rearrangement joins TRBV25-1 to TRBJ2-7; D not resolved. This CDR3 is 11 amino acids long. Germline V gene sequence: CDR1 MGHDK, CDR2 SYGVNS. Trimming removed 4 bases at V and 2 bases at J, with 3 bases between. The DNA of the CDR3 is TGTGCCAGCAGTGGAACCTACGAGCAGTACTTC. This translates into CASSGTYEQYF.

This clonotype was picked up many times. The CDR3 is CASSFWVTGISYEQYF. The CDR3 DNA reads TGTGCCAGCAGCTTTTGGGTGACAGGGATCTCCTACGAGCAGTACTTC. V usage is TRBV5-5 and J usage is TRBJ2-7; 7 bases align to TRBD1. The CDR3 is made up of 16 amino acids. With V trimmed by 2 bases and J by 0 bases, 8 bases remained unmatched. The germline V gene encodes CDR1 SGHKS and CDR2 YYEKEE (reference sequence).

This clonotype was observed at least ten times. V and J are TRBV7-9 and TRBJ2-3, with D perhaps being TRBD1 or TRBD2 (5 bases each). Germline loops: CDR1 SEHNR, CDR2 FQNEAQ (reference sequence). This CDR3 is 14 amino acids long. V shed 6 bases and J shed 5 bases, with 15 bases lying between them. This CDR3 reads CASRRGDEKDTQYF. DNA for the CDR3: TGTGCCAGCAGACGAGGGGATGAGAAAGATACGCAGTATTTT.

This sequence joins TRBV6-6 and TRBJ2-1; the D is unclear. The germline V gene encodes CDR1 MNHNY and CDR2 SVGAGI (reference sequence). The V end lost 7 bases, the J end lost 7 bases, and 14 bases lay between the germline ends. The CDR3 totals 13 residues. Here the CDR3 reads CASTGDVWNEQFF. The DNA for the CDR3 is TGTGCCAGCACAGGCGACGTGTGGAATGAGCAGTTCTTC.

This clonotype showed up many times. The chain links TRBV5-1 to TRBJ2-5; TRBD2 matches 8 bases. V dropped 0 bases and J dropped 2; count of bases not matched to a gene: 6. CDR1 is SGHRS, CDR2 YFSETQ, per germline. The CDR3 sequence is 16 residues long. The CDR3 nucleotides read TGCGCCAGCAGCTTGGAGCCAGCGGGAGCTCAAGAGACCCAGTACTTC. Translated, it gives CASSLEPAGAQETQYF.